A selection of T cell receptor beta chains follows, all from one sample in a study of T-cell reconstitution after alpha-beta-depleted transplantation in children. TCRdb ran MiXCR on the PCR reads and lists one entry per CDR3 protein. In the table there are approximately 430,000 distinct CDR3 sequences, 15% to 20% of which are singletons. The source material was PBMCs, mostly from graft donor cells, sampled 360 days after TCRalphabeta/CD19-depleted stem cell transplant. These receptors all come from a boy under three years old who had a stem cell transplant for Wiskott-Aldrich syndrome, so the T cells may come from the graft donor. The CDR3 runs from the conserved cysteine through the conserved F or W. A D gene is named only where the DNA matches it firmly. Clone size, where shown, is once, few, many, or a class for clones that have expanded.

d_gene: NA; j_gene: TRBJ2-4; abundance: NA; v_gene: TRBV7-2; len: 14; CDR3aa: CASSLWVAKNIQYF; CDR3nt: TGTGCCAGCAGCTTATGGGTAGCCAAAAACATTCAGTACTTC
d_gene: NA; j_gene: TRBJ2-3; abundance: few; v_gene: TRBV5-1; len: 14; CDR3aa: CASSHSGETDTQYF; CDR3nt: TGCGCCAGCAGCCACAGTGGGGAGACAGATACGCAGTATTTT
d_gene: TRBD2; j_gene: TRBJ2-2; abundance: NA; v_gene: TRBV12-3/TRBV12-4; len: 15; CDR3aa: CASSFGTRDTGELFF; CDR3nt: TGTGCCAGCAGTTTTGGGACTAGAGACACCGGGGAGCTGTTTTTT
d_gene: NA; j_gene: TRBJ2-3; abundance: many; v_gene: TRBV29-1; len: 12; CDR3aa: CSVYRQTDTQYF; CDR3nt: TGCAGCGTCTATAGACAGACAGATACGCAGTATTTT
d_gene: TRBD1; j_gene: TRBJ2-7; abundance: many; v_gene: TRBV11-3; len: 14; CDR3aa: CASSFRDRVYEQYF; CDR3nt: TGTGCCAGCAGCTTCCGGGACAGGGTCTACGAGCAGTACTTC
d_gene: TRBD2; j_gene: TRBJ2-3; abundance: few; v_gene: TRBV20-1; len: 16; CDR3aa: CSARDPSGSGGETQYF; CDR3nt: TGCAGTGCTAGAGATCCTAGCGGGAGCGGGGGGGAGACGCAGTATTTT
d_gene: NA; j_gene: TRBJ2-5; abundance: few; v_gene: TRBV6-2/TRBV6-3; len: 11; CDR3aa: CASSGGRTQYF; CDR3nt: TGTGCCAGCAGCGGGGGACGGACCCAGTACTTC
d_gene: TRBD2; j_gene: TRBJ2-3; abundance: NA; v_gene: TRBV15; len: 16; CDR3aa: CATSRDGRETTDTQYF; CDR3nt: TGTGCCACCAGCAGAGATGGGCGGGAGACCACAGATACGCAGTATTTT
d_gene: NA; j_gene: TRBJ2-3; abundance: NA; v_gene: TRBV15; len: 17; CDR3aa: CATSRDRRTVSTDTQYF; CDR3nt: TGTGCCACCAGCAGAGATAGGAGGACAGTTAGCACAGATACGCAGTATTTT
d_gene: NA; j_gene: TRBJ2-1; abundance: NA; v_gene: TRBV5-6; len: 15; CDR3aa: CASRNGRYGYNEQFF; CDR3nt: TGTGCCAGCAGAAACGGGAGATATGGCTACAATGAGCAGTTCTTC
d_gene: NA; j_gene: TRBJ2-1; abundance: few; v_gene: TRBV19; len: 12; CDR3aa: CASRRGLDEQFF; CDR3nt: TGTGCCAGTAGGCGAGGGCTAGATGAGCAGTTCTTC
d_gene: NA; j_gene: TRBJ2-1; abundance: few; v_gene: TRBV20-1; len: 12; CDR3aa: CSASRTTNEQFF; CDR3nt: TGCAGTGCTAGTAGGACGACCAATGAGCAGTTCTTC
d_gene: NA; j_gene: TRBJ1-1; abundance: many; v_gene: TRBV29-1; len: 11; CDR3aa: CSVVDDTEAFF; CDR3nt: TGCAGCGTTGTGGATGACACTGAAGCTTTCTTT
d_gene: TRBD1; j_gene: TRBJ1-1; abundance: few; v_gene: TRBV6-5; len: 14; CDR3aa: CASSYQGGNTEAFF; CDR3nt: TGTGCCAGCAGTTATCAGGGGGGGAACACTGAAGCTTTCTTT
d_gene: NA; j_gene: TRBJ2-3; abundance: few; v_gene: TRBV6-5; len: 15; CDR3aa: CASSYSSSFTDTQYF; CDR3nt: TGTGCCAGCAGTTACTCGAGTTCCTTCACAGATACGCAGTATTTT
d_gene: NA; j_gene: TRBJ2-5; abundance: few; v_gene: TRBV5-1; len: 14; CDR3aa: CASSLARGAETQYF; CDR3nt: TGCGCCAGCAGCTTAGCCAGGGGTGCAGAGACCCAGTACTTC
d_gene: TRBD2; j_gene: TRBJ2-5; abundance: NA; v_gene: TRBV12-3/TRBV12-4; len: 17; CDR3aa: CASSPIGGTRRLGAQYF; CDR3nt: TGTGCCAGCAGTCCAATCGGGGGGACCCGCCGGCTCGGTGCCCAGTACTTC
d_gene: NA; j_gene: TRBJ1-1; abundance: NA; v_gene: TRBV4-1; len: 15; CDR3aa: CASSSPEGRETEAFF; CDR3nt: TGCGCCAGCAGCAGCCCGGAGGGCAGGGAAACTGAAGCTTTCTTT
d_gene: TRBD1; j_gene: TRBJ2-5; abundance: NA; v_gene: TRBV24-1; len: 16; CDR3aa: CATSDLGQGISETQYF; CDR3nt: TGTGCCACCAGTGATTTGGGACAGGGGATAAGCGAGACCCAGTACTTC
d_gene: TRBD2; j_gene: TRBJ2-1; abundance: few; v_gene: TRBV12-3/TRBV12-4; len: 15; CDR3aa: CASSLMPQRGSEQFF; CDR3nt: TGTGCCAGCAGTTTGATGCCCCAGCGGGGGAGCGAGCAGTTCTTC
d_gene: TRBD2; j_gene: TRBJ2-3; abundance: NA; v_gene: TRBV20-1; len: 16; CDR3aa: CSASFGAGGLVNTQYF; CDR3nt: TGCAGTGCTTCCTTCGGGGCGGGAGGCCTGGTAAATACGCAGTATTTT
d_gene: NA; j_gene: TRBJ1-3; abundance: few; v_gene: TRBV7-9; len: 12; CDR3aa: CASSFLLNTIYF; CDR3nt: TGTGCCAGCAGCTTCCTCCTAAACACCATATATTTT
d_gene: TRBD1; j_gene: TRBJ2-1; abundance: NA; v_gene: TRBV20-1; len: 11; CDR3aa: CSALDRDEQFF; CDR3nt: TGCAGTGCTCTCGACAGGGATGAGCAGTTCTTC
d_gene: TRBD2; j_gene: TRBJ2-3; abundance: few; v_gene: TRBV7-6; len: 17; CDR3aa: CASSLGPGGPLADTQYF; CDR3nt: TGTGCCAGCAGCTTAGGGCCGGGAGGGCCTTTGGCAGATACGCAGTATTTT
d_gene: TRBD1; j_gene: TRBJ2-7; abundance: NA; v_gene: TRBV6-1; len: 14; CDR3aa: CASRRDSLIYEQYF; CDR3nt: TGTGCCAGCAGAAGGGACAGCTTAATATACGAGCAGTACTTC
d_gene: TRBD1; j_gene: TRBJ1-2; abundance: NA; v_gene: TRBV20-1; len: 14; CDR3aa: CSARDLGQGYGYTF; CDR3nt: TGCAGTGCTAGAGATCTGGGACAGGGATATGGCTACACCTTC
d_gene: NA; j_gene: TRBJ2-2; abundance: NA; v_gene: TRBV9; len: 14; CDR3aa: CASSTDPNTGELFF; CDR3nt: TGTGCCAGCAGCACGGATCCGAACACCGGGGAGCTGTTTTTT
d_gene: TRBD1; j_gene: TRBJ2-1; abundance: NA; v_gene: TRBV5-1; len: 14; CDR3aa: CASQETGVEGEQFF; CDR3nt: TGCGCCAGCCAAGAGACAGGGGTTGAGGGTGAGCAGTTCTTC
d_gene: TRBD2; j_gene: TRBJ2-5; abundance: few; v_gene: TRBV6-2/TRBV6-3; len: 16; CDR3aa: CASSYRTSGRQETQYF; CDR3nt: TGTGCCAGCAGTTACAGGACTAGCGGACGTCAAGAGACCCAGTACTTC
d_gene: NA; j_gene: TRBJ1-1; abundance: NA; v_gene: TRBV20-1; len: 11; CDR3aa: CSSGGIHEAFF; CDR3nt: TGCAGTTCGGGGGGGATCCATGAAGCTTTCTTT
d_gene: NA; j_gene: TRBJ1-1; abundance: NA; v_gene: TRBV12-3/TRBV12-4; len: 15; CDR3aa: CASSFPGLSATEAFF; CDR3nt: TGTGCCAGCAGTTTTCCAGGGCTGTCCGCCACTGAAGCTTTCTTT